This TCR beta chain was documented in a study of blood T cells in healthy people across ages. General study points: Roughly linear declines in TCR beta diversity per million T cells occurred with age.

V lost 3 bases to trimming and J lost 1 base; unmatched junction nucleotides: 12. Germline CDR1 ENHRY, CDR2 SYGVKD. The CDR3 is made up of 19 amino acids. The use of a sample-barcoded 5' primer and a J-beta primer mix characterized a second PCR of about 7 to 12 cycles. TCRdb processed the 5' RACE reads anew with MiXCR; each CDR3 protein has one entry. The table includes around 1.5 million distinct CDR3 sequences, roughly 45% detected once. This clonotype turned up a few times. Its antigen remains unknown. The sequence was collected from a woman between 18 and 30 years old in good health. Sequencing was carried out using blood. This chain links TRBV10-3 with TRBJ2-4; 10 nucleotides match TRBD2. The CDR3 here is CAISDSSGGASGAKNIQYF. Here the CDR3 DNA reads TGTGCCATCAGTGACTCGAGCGGGGGGGCCTCTGGCGCCAAAAACATTCAGTACTTC.